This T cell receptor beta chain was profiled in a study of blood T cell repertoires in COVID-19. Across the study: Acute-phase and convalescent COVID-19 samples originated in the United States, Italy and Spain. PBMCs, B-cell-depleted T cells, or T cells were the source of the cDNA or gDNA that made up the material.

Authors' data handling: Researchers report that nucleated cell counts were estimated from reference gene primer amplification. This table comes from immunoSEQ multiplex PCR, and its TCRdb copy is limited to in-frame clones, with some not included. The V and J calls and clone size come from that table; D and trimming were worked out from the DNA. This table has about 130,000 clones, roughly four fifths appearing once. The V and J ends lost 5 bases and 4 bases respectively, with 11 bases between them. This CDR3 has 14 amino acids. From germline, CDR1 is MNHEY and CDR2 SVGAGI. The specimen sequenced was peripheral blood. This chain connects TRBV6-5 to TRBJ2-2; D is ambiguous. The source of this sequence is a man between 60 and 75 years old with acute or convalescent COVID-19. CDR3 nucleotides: TGTGCCAGCAGTAGCAGGTTGGGCACCGGGGAGCTGTTTTTT. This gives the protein CASSSRLGTGELFF.